The 32 T cell receptor beta chains below all came from one sample that was sequenced in a study of T-cell memory formation after mild COVID-19. TCRdb used MiXCR to reprocess the 5' RACE reads, holding one entry per CDR3 protein. Of approximately 560,000 distinct CDR3 sequences in the sample, around 16% were seen once. Specimen: PBMCs or a T cell subset sorted from them (not recorded which). The receptors were sampled from an adult woman who had mild COVID-19 (a few samples of this study predate the infection). Cell type and time point are not known.

The V call is TRBV7-2, the J call TRBJ1-2, with no clear D. The CDR3 consists of 15 residues. Germline V gives CDR1 SGHTA, CDR2 FQGNSA. Trimming cost V 2 bases and J 0 bases, with 10 bases left between them. DNA of the CDR3: TGTGCCAGCAGCTTAAAGGCCGGATCTAACTATGGCTACACCTTC. Protein sequence: CASSLKAGSNYGYTF.

The chain links TRBV7-8 to TRBJ2-7; D is undetermined. V lost 5 bases, J lost 6 bases, and 8 bases lay in between. The CDR3 is made up of 11 amino acids. Germline assignment: CDR1 SGHVS and CDR2 FQNEAQ. The CDR3, as DNA: TGTGCCAGCAGCAACAGTGGCGAGCAGTACTTC. It specifies CASSNSGEQYF.

This clonotype was counted many times. J is TRBJ2-7 and V is TRBV5-5; TRBD1 matches 7 bases. Germline CDR1 and CDR2: SGHKS and YYEKEE (reference sequence). CDR3 length equals 13 residues. V trimming: 4 bases; J trimming: 3 bases; junction bases outside the gene matches: 4. This chain's CDR3 is CASSPWTGYEQYF. The CDR3 DNA reads TGTGCCAGCAGCCCGTGGACAGGCTACGAGCAGTACTTC.

This clonotype has only a few counts. V and J are TRBV3-1 and TRBJ1-1, with D possibly TRBD1 on 6 matching bases. CDR3 length: 14 residues. The germline V gene has CDR1 LGHDT and CDR2 YNNKEL (reference sequence). The V end was cut by 0 bases, the J end by 7 bases, with 12 bases between. The CDR3 bases are TGTGCCAGCAGCCAAGATCTCGCCAGGGGTGAAGCTTTCTTT. It is translated as CASSQDLARGEAFF.

Only a few counts were recorded for this clonotype. The chain carries TRBV27 and TRBJ2-1, with TRBD1 identical over 10 bases. The CDR3 runs to 16 residues. Germline V gives CDR1 MNHEY, CDR2 SMNVEV (reference sequence). V gave up 5 bases and J gave up 2 bases; unmatched junction bases: 6. The CDR3 DNA sequence: TGTGCCAGCAGTCCGGGACAGGGGAGGACCTACAATGAGCAGTTCTTC. This gives the protein CASSPGQGRTYNEQFF.

This clonotype was observed a few times. J is TRBJ2-5 and V is TRBV7-2, with 10 bases identical to TRBD2. The CDR3 length is 15 residues. The V and J ends lost 5 bases and 2 bases, in that order; junction bases with no gene match: 5. The germline CDR1 and CDR2 sequences are SGHTA and FQGNSA. CDR3 bases: TGTGCCAGCAGCCGAGCGGGAGGGGGACAAGAGACCCAGTACTTC. The encoded protein is CASSRAGGGQETQYF.

This clonotype was counted between two and nine times. V and J are TRBV12-3 or TRBV12-4 and TRBJ2-7; 8 nucleotides align to TRBD2. The CDR3 is made up of 14 amino acids. After removal of 6 bases from V and 2 bases from J, the junction contained 6 bases not matched to a gene. CDR3 in amino acids: CASSSAGATYEQYF. The CDR3 DNA reads TGTGCCAGCAGCTCAGCGGGGGCAACCTACGAGCAGTACTTC.

The CDR3 DNA reads as TGTGCCAGCAGCGCGCGGGACACGACCAAAGAGACCCAGTACTTC. Encoded protein: CASSARDTTKETQYF. J is TRBJ2-5 and V is TRBV7-6; D might be TRBD1 or TRBD2, each matching 6 bases. Germline V gene lookup returns CDR1 SGHVS and CDR2 FNYEAQ. The CDR3 consists of 15 residues. Between the trimmed V and J ends, which lost 5 bases and 3 bases, there was a span of 16 bases.

Many counts were recorded for this clonotype. This chain uses TRBV5-1 with TRBJ2-5, with D possibly TRBD2 on 6 matching bases. The V gene's germline CDR1 is SGHRS and CDR2 YFSETQ. The CDR3 has 16 amino acids. With 0 bases removed from V and 4 bases from J, the gap between germline ends came to 16 bases. The CDR3 region has the DNA TGCGCCAGCAGCTTGGGTTCTAGTAGCGGCCGAGAGACCCAGTACTTC. This sequence encodes CASSLGSSSGRETQYF. Full variable domain (rest looked up from reference TRBV5-1 and TRBJ2-5): KAGVTQTPRYLIKTRGQQVTLSCSPISGHRSVSWYQQTPGQGLQFLFEYFSETQRNKGNFPGRFSGRQFSNSRSEMNVSTLELGDSALYLCASSLGSSSGRETQYFGPGTRLLVL.

This clonotype was found many times. V is TRBV7-9 and J is TRBJ1-1; D unclear. The germline gives CDR1 SEHNR, CDR2 FQNEAQ (reference sequence). The CDR3 has 13 amino acids. Trimming removed 5 bases from V and 0 bases from J, with 7 bases in between. In DNA form, the CDR3 reads TGTGCCAGCAGCAGGATTATGAACACTGAAGCTTTCTTT. Its translation is CASSRIMNTEAFF.

This clonotype was detected only a few times. The chain uses TRBV7-9 and TRBJ2-1; 14 nucleotides align to TRBD2. Germline lookup yields CDR1 SEHNR and CDR2 FQNEAQ (reference sequence). This CDR3 spans 15 amino acids. The ends lost 0 bases at V and 8 bases at J; junction bases unmatched: 0. In DNA, the CDR3 is TGTGCCAGCAGCTTAGCGACTAGCGGGAGGGATGAGCAGTTCTTC. This codes for CASSLATSGRDEQFF. The variable domain in full, completed from reference TRBV7-9 and TRBJ2-1, reads DTGVSQNPRHKITKRGQNVTFRCDPISEHNRLYWYRQTLGQGPEFLTYFQNEAQLEKSRLLSDRFSAERPKGSFSTLEIQRTEQGDSAMYLCASSLATSGRDEQFFGPGTRLTVL.

The chain employs TRBV7-9 and TRBJ1-5; D not certain. CDR3 length: 20 residues. Germline V gives CDR1 SEHNR, CDR2 FQNEAQ (reference sequence). The germline V and J ends were trimmed by 5 bases and 3 bases, with 29 bases remaining between them. The CDR3 DNA is TGTGCCAGCAGCCCCGGTGAACCTTTGACGGGCGCATCCTTCAATCAGCCCCAGCATTTT. This sequence encodes CASSPGEPLTGASFNQPQHF.

This chain joins TRBV27 and TRBJ2-1; 13 bases map to TRBD2. Germline assignment: CDR1 MNHEY and CDR2 SMNVEV (reference sequence). Trimming took 7 bases from V and 6 from J; bases not matched to a gene: 6. The CDR3 runs 15 residues. The DNA for the CDR3 is TGTGCCAGCAATATCGGACTAGCGGGAGTCAATGAGCAGTTCTTC. It specifies CASNIGLAGVNEQFF.

The CDR3 DNA reads TGTGCCAGCAGCTTATATTACGGCGGGAGCGGCTACGAGCAGTACTTC. The encoded protein is CASSLYYGGSGYEQYF. The genes are TRBV11-2 and TRBJ2-7; 7 bases match TRBD2. The CDR3 spans 16 residues. Germline values: CDR1 SGHAT, CDR2 FQNNGV. J lost 3 bases, V lost 2 bases, and 10 bases had no gene match.

This clonotype was counted ten times or more. The chain joins TRBV29-1 to TRBJ2-1; tentatively, D is TRBD2 (7 bases). The CDR3 is 12 residues long. Germline V gene sequence: CDR1 SQVTM, CDR2 ANQGSEA. The V gene lost 5 bases and the J gene lost 10 bases, with 15 bases spanning the gap. CDR3 amino acids: CSVNRDGGEQFF. As DNA, the CDR3 is TGCAGCGTTAACAGGGACGGGGGGGAGCAGTTCTTC.

This clonotype was seen a handful of times. The chain is built from TRBV20-1 and TRBJ1-2; the D is unclear. Germline V CDR1 and CDR2: DFQATT, SNEGSKA (reference sequence). The V gene lost 0 bases and the J gene lost 6 bases, with 17 bases spanning the gap. This CDR3 comprises 15 residues. The DNA for the CDR3 is TGCAGTGCTAGAGATTGGTCTGCGGGATTGGATGGCTACACCTTC. Residues: CSARDWSAGLDGYTF.

J is TRBJ2-7 and V is TRBV3-1; 7 bases agree with TRBD1. This CDR3 is built from 15 residues. Germline CDR1 is LGHDT and CDR2 is YNNKEL (reference sequence). V gave up 3 bases and J gave up 3 bases; unmatched junction bases: 8. In DNA form, the CDR3 reads TGTGCCAGCAGCCAGACAGGGTCCGGCTTCTACGAGCAGTACTTC. Translated: CASSQTGSGFYEQYF.

This clonotype was found a few times. The gene calls are TRBV12-3 or TRBV12-4 and TRBJ1-1; no reliable D call. The CDR3 contains 13 residues. The V and J ends lost 8 bases and 3 bases respectively, with 13 bases between them. The CDR3 DNA sequence: TGTGCCAGCTTTTTGGTTGGGGACACTGAAGCTTTCTTT. As protein: CASFLVGDTEAFF.

Many counts were recorded for this clonotype. This rearrangement joins TRBV6-5 to TRBJ2-1; 8 bases align to TRBD1. The CDR3 loop spans 16 amino acids. The germline V gene encodes CDR1 MNHEY and CDR2 SVGAGI. Trimming at V came to 6 bases and at J to 0 bases, leaving 7 bases not matched to a gene. The CDR3 region is CASRGQARFSYNEQFF. CDR3 bases: TGTGCCAGCAGGGGACAGGCAAGATTCTCCTACAATGAGCAGTTCTTC.

This clonotype occurred a few times. Here the CDR3 reads CASSRAGSGANVLTF. Written as DNA, the CDR3 is TGTGCCAGCAGTAGGGCGGGATCTGGGGCCAACGTCCTGACTTTC. The chain combines TRBV6-2 or TRBV6-3 with TRBJ2-6; tentatively, D is TRBD2 (6 bases). Trimming cost V 5 bases and J 1 base, with 9 bases left between them. Germline CDR1 and CDR2: MNHEY and SVGEGT. This CDR3 is 15 amino acids long.

The V and J genes are TRBV4-2 and TRBJ2-3, with 12 bases lining up with TRBD2. The CDR3 length is 21 residues. In germline, CDR1 is LGHNA, CDR2 YNFKEQ. After removal of 4 bases from V and 0 bases from J, the junction contained 17 bases not matched to a gene. CDR3 residues: CASSPTSGGPRLLGSTDTQYF. In DNA, the CDR3 is TGTGCCAGCAGCCCGACTAGCGGGGGTCCTAGACTTCTTGGTAGCACAGATACGCAGTATTTT.

The chain couples TRBV5-1 to TRBJ2-5; D is tentatively TRBD1 or TRBD2 (5 bases each). The CDR3 has 13 amino acids. V was shortened by 0 bases and J by 7 bases, with 10 bases between the two germline ends. Looked up from germline, CDR1 is SGHRS and CDR2 is YFSETQ. CDR3 residues: CASSLEGPGTQYF. The DNA for the CDR3 is TGCGCCAGCAGCTTGGAGGGACCCGGGACCCAGTACTTC.

This clonotype was found once. The gene calls are TRBV29-1 and TRBJ2-3, with 8 nucleotides matching TRBD2. CDR1 is SQVTM, CDR2 ANQGSEA, per germline. V dropped 4 bases and J dropped 6; count of bases not matched to a gene: 9. The CDR3 covers 14 residues. This CDR3 is CSVGDSGAMDTQYF. The CDR3 bases are TGCAGCGTTGGGGATAGCGGGGCCATGGATACGCAGTATTTT.

V and J are TRBV11-2 and TRBJ1-1; D possibly corresponds to TRBD1 (5 bases). The CDR3 is 13 amino acids. Trimming shortened V by 10 bases and J by 6 bases, and 18 bases separated the two germline ends. Per the germline V gene, CDR1 is SGHAT and CDR2 is FQNNGV. The CDR3 coding sequence is TGTGCCACCCAACTGGGACCGATTTCTGAAGCTTTCTTT. It is translated as CATQLGPISEAFF.

The J gene is TRBJ1-1, the V gene TRBV6-1, with D unclear. The CDR3 consists of 13 residues. V was trimmed by 6 bases and J by 0 bases, leaving 8 bases between them. The germline V gene has CDR1 MNHNS and CDR2 SASEGT. CDR3 in DNA: TGTGCCAGCAGAGCAGCCTTGAACACTGAAGCTTTCTTT. It specifies CASRAALNTEAFF.

The V gene is TRBV5-5, the J gene TRBJ2-7, with D uncertain. Germline lookup yields CDR1 SGHKS and CDR2 YYEKEE (reference sequence). Trimming stripped 1 base from V and 4 bases from J, with 9 bases between. The CDR3 has 13 amino acids. CDR3 sequence (DNA): TGTGCCAGCAGCTTGACACAGATGTACGAGCAGTACGTC. Amino acids: CASSLTQMYEQYV.

The chain is built from TRBV15 and TRBJ2-7; D is unclear. The V and J ends lost 2 bases and 4 bases respectively, with 15 bases between them. CDR3 length: 15 residues. Germline CDR1 and CDR2: LNHNV and YYDKDF (reference sequence). The CDR3 DNA follows: TGTGCCACCAGCAGATCCGAGGACGGTGATTACGAGCAGTACTTC. It yields the protein CATSRSEDGDYEQYF. The variable domain in full, with the rest retrieved from reference TRBV15 and TRBJ2-7, is DAMVIQNPRYQVTQFGKPVTLSCSQTLNHNVMYWYQQKSSQAPKLLFHYYDKDFNNEADTPDNFQSRRPNTSFCFLDIRSPGLGDTAMYLCATSRSEDGDYEQYFGPGTRLTVT.

This clonotype showed up many times. The gene calls are TRBV3-1 and TRBJ2-3, with D possibly TRBD2 on 5 matching bases. Trimming took 7 bases from V and 3 from J, leaving 17 bases between them. This CDR3 has 15 amino acids. CDR1 and CDR2 (germline): LGHDT, YNNKEL (reference sequence). CDR3 amino acids: CASTPGRVITDTQYF. In DNA form, the CDR3 reads TGTGCCAGCACTCCCGGGCGGGTTATAACAGATACGCAGTATTTT.

This chain joins TRBV12-3 or TRBV12-4 and TRBJ1-1; TRBD1 matches at 7 bases. The CDR3 extends over 11 amino acids. Trimming at V came to 4 bases and at J to 8 bases, leaving 1 base not matched to a gene. CDR3 nucleotide sequence: TGTGCCAGCAGTTGGGGACAGGAAGCTTTCTTT. Its protein product is CASSWGQEAFF.

The genes are TRBV11-3 and TRBJ1-1, with D unresolved. V lost 4 bases to trimming and J lost 1 base, with 13 bases between them. Germline CDR1 and CDR2: SGHNT and YENEEA. This CDR3 comprises 15 residues. The CDR3 here is CASSSYRTPNTEAFF. The CDR3, as DNA: TGTGCCAGCAGCTCCTACCGAACCCCGAACACTGAAGCTTTCTTT. Combining the CDR3 with reference TRBV11-3 and TRBJ1-1 gives the whole variable domain EAGVVQSPRYKIIEKKQPVAFWCNPISGHNTLYWYLQNLGQGPELLIRYENEEAVDDSQLPKDRFSAERLKGVDSTLKIQPAELGDSAVYLCASSSYRTPNTEAFFGQGTRLTVV.

In this sample, this clonotype turned up a few times. This rearrangement joins TRBV6-6 to TRBJ2-3; TRBD1 aligns across 9 bases. Germline assignment: CDR1 MNHNY and CDR2 SVGAGI (reference sequence). The trim removed 4 bases at V and 5 bases at J, leaving 7 bases unmatched. The CDR3 sequence is 15 residues long. The chain's CDR3 is CASSSYRGRGDTQYF. The CDR3 DNA sequence: TGTGCCAGCAGTTCTTACAGGGGGCGAGGAGATACGCAGTATTTT.

The chain uses TRBV29-1 and TRBJ2-5, with 7 positions matching TRBD2. There are 13 residues in the CDR3. J lost 2 bases, V lost 8 bases, and 8 bases had no gene match. Germline lookup yields CDR1 SQVTM and CDR2 ANQGSEA. The CDR3 region is CSFKRDGQETQYF. The CDR3 DNA reads as TGCAGCTTCAAGCGGGACGGACAAGAGACCCAGTACTTC.